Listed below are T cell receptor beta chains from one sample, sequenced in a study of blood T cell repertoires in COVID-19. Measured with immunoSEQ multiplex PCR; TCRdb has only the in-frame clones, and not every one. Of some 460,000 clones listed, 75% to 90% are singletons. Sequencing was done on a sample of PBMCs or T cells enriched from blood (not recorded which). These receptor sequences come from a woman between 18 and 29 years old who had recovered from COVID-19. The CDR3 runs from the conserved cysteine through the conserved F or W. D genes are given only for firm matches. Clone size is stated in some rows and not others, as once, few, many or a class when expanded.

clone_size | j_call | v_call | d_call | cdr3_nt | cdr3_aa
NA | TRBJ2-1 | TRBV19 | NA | TGTGCCAGTAGCCGGGGGTTAGGGGTCCTTTCCGAGCAGTTCTTC | CASSRGLGVLSEQFF
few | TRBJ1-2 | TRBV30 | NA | TGTGCCTGGAGGATCTCCTGGGGGGACTATGGCTACACCTTC | CAWRISWGDYGYTF
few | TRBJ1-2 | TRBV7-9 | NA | TGTGCCAGCAGCTTAGCGTCGGGAAGTGGCTACACCTTC | CASSLASGSGYTF
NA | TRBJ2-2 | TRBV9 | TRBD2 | TGTGCCAGCAGCGTAGCGGGGACTAGCGGGGCCGGGGGCACCGGGGAGCTGTTTTTT | CASSVAGTSGAGGTGELFF
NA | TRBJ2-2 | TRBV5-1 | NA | TGCGCCAGCAGCTTTCAGGGGAGTACCGGGGAGCTGTTTTTT | CASSFQGSTGELFF
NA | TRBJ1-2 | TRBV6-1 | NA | TGTGCCAGCAGTGAAGCGACGACGGCAGATACTACCTATGGCTACACCTTC | CASSEATTADTTYGYTF
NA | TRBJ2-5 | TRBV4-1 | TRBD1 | TGCGCCAGCAGCCAAGTTTTGCAGGGGGCAGAGAGGGAGACCCAGTACTTC | CASSQVLQGAERETQYF
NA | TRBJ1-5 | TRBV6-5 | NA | TGTGCCAGCAGTTACTCCCGGGAACAGCCCCAGCATTTT | CASSYSREQPQHF
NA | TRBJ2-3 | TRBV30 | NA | TGTGCCTGGAGCGGGGGTGGGGATACGCAGTATTTT | CAWSGGGDTQYF
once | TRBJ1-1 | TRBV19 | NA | TGTGCCAGTAGGAAGGGACAAGTCAACACTGAAGCTTTCTTT | CASRKGQVNTEAFF
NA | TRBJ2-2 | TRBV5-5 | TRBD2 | TGTGCCAGCAGCACCGGGGGGGTTAGGACCGGGGAGCTGTTTTTT | CASSTGGVRTGELFF
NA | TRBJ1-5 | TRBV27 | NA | TGTGCCAGCAGTCCCCAGGCGGGAACAGGCAATCAGCCCCAGCATTTT | CASSPQAGTGNQPQHF
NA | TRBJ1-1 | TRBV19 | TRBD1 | TGTGCCAGTAGTATTGTCGGACAGGGTGGCACTGAAGCTTTCTTT | CASSIVGQGGTEAFF
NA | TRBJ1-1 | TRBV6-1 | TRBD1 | TGTGCCAGCAGTGCTTCAGAGACAGGGTTGGGCACTGAAGCTTTCTTT | CASSASETGLGTEAFF
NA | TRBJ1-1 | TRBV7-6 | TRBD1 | TGTGCCAGCAGCTTTGGGACAGGGGGACTTACAGGAGCTTTCTTT | CASSFGTGGLTGAFF
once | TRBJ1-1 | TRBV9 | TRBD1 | TGTGCCAGCAGCGGTCCGAGGGACGGACAGGGGGTCCATGAAGCTTTCTTT | CASSGPRDGQGVHEAFF
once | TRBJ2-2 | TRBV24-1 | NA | TGTGCCACCAGTGATATATTAGACACCGGGGAGCTGTTTTTT | CATSDILDTGELFF
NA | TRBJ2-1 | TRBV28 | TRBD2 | TGTGCCAGCAGTTTACTTCGGGGGGGCCTCAATGAGCAGTTCTTC | CASSLLRGGLNEQFF
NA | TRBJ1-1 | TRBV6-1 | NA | TGTGCCAGCAGTGAAGTCATCCAGCGAAGAGGAACTGAAGCTTTCTTT | CASSEVIQRRGTEAFF
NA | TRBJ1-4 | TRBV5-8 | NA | TGTGCCAGCAGCCCCCCCCTTGCAACTAATGAAAAACTGTTTTTT | CASSPPLATNEKLFF
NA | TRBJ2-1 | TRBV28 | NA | TGTGCCAGCAGTTTATCAGGTTACAATGAGCAGTTCTTC | CASSLSGYNEQFF
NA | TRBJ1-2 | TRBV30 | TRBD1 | TGTGCCTGGCGACAGGGTGGAAGTGGGGGCTACACCTTC | CAWRQGGSGGYTF
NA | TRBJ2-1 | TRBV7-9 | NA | TGTGCCAGCAGCTCCCAGAACAGGGTAAGGCAGTTCTTC | CASSSQNRVRQFF
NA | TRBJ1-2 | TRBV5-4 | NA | TGTGCCAGCAGCTTGGAGGCTAGCTATGGCTACACCTTC | CASSLEASYGYTF